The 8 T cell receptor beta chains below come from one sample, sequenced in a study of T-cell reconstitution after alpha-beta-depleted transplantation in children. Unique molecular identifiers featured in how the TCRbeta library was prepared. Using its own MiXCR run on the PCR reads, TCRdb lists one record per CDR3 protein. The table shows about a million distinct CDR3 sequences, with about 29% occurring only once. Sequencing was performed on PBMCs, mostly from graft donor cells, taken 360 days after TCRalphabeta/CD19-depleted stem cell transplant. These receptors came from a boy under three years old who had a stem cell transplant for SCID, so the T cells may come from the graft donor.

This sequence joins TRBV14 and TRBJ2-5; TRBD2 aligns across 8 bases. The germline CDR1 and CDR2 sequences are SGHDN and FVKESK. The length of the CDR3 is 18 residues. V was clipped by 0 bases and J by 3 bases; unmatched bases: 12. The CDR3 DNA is TGTGCCAGCAGCCAAGATTGGCCTAGCGGGCGGAAGGAAGAGACCCAGTACTTC. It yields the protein CASSQDWPSGRKEETQYF.

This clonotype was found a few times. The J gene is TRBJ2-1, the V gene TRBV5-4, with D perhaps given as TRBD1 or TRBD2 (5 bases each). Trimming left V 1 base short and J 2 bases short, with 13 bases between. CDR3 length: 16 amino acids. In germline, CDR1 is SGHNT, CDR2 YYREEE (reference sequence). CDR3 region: CASSLYEGRAYNEQFF. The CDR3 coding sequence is TGTGCCAGCAGCTTGTACGAGGGGAGAGCCTACAATGAGCAGTTCTTC.

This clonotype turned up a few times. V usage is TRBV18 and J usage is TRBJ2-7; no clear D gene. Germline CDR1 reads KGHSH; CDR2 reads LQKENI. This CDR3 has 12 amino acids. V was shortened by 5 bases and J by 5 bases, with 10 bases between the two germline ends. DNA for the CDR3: TGTGCCAGCTCAAAGGTTGGTAACGAGCAGTACTTC. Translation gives CASSKVGNEQYF.

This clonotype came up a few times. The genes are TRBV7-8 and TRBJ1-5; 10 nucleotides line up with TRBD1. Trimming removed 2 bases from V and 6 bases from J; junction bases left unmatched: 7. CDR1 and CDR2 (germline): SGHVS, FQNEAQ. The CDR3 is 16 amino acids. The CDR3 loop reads CASSLFGDRGPQPQHF. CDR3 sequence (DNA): TGTGCCAGCAGCTTATTTGGGGACAGGGGACCTCAGCCCCAGCATTTT.

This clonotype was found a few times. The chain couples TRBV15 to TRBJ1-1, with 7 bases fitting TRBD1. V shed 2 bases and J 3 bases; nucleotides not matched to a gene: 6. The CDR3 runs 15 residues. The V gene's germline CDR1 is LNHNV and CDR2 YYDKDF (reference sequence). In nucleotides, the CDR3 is TGTGCCACCAGCAGACACAGGGGTGGAGACACTGAAGCTTTCTTT. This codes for CATSRHRGGDTEAFF. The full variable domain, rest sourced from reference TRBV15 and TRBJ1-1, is DAMVIQNPRYQVTQFGKPVTLSCSQTLNHNVMYWYQQKSSQAPKLLFHYYDKDFNNEADTPDNFQSRRPNTSFCFLDIRSPGLGDTAMYLCATSRHRGGDTEAFFGQGTRLTVV.

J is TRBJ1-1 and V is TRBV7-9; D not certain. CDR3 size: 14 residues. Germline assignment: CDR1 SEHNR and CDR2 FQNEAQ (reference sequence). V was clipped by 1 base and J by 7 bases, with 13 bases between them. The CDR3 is CASSLERSRVEAFF. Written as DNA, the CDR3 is TGTGCCAGCAGCTTAGAAAGGTCAAGGGTTGAAGCTTTCTTT.

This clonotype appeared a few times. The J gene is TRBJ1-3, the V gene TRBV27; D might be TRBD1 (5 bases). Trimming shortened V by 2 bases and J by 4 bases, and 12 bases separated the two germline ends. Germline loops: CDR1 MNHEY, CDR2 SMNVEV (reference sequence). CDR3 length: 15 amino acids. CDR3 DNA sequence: TGTGCCAGCAGTTTAAGGGGAGGGATGGGAAACACCATATATTTT. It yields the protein CASSLRGGMGNTIYF.

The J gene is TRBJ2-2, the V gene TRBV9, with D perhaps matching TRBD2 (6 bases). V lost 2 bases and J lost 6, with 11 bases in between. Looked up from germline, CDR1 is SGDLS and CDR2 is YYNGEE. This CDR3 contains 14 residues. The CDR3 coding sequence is TGTGCCAGCAGCGTCGCTTGGGGGGCCGGGGAGCTGTTTTTT. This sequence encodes CASSVAWGAGELFF.